The T cell receptor (beta chain) described here comes from a study of blood T cell repertoires in COVID-19. Study-level background: The United States, Italy and Spain provided the acute and convalescent COVID-19 samples. The analysed material was cDNA or gDNA that came from T cells, B-cell-depleted T cells, or PBMCs.

As originally analysed: Estimates of nucleated cell counts were drawn from the amplification of reference gene primers. The assay was immunoSEQ multiplex PCR, and TCRdb's table has in-frame clones only and misses some. That table furnishes V, J and clone size, whereas the DNA furnished D and trimming. Seen here are about 220,000 clones, roughly 84% observed once, and the top ten hold 2.9%. Losses at the gene ends were 6 bases for V and 8 bases for J; bases not matched to a gene: 11. Germline assignment: CDR1 MGHRA and CDR2 YSYEKL. This CDR3 spans 14 amino acids. The rearrangement uses TRBV4-1 and TRBJ2-7; 9 nucleotides agree with TRBD2. Sequences were obtained from peripheral blood. This clonotype was obtained from a middle-aged man who had recovered from COVID-19. CDR3 bases: TGCGCCAGCAGACCTACGGGCGGGAGGGACAAGCAGTACTTC. It is translated as CASRPTGGRDKQYF.